The rows below give T cell receptor beta chains drawn from one sample of a study of graft-versus-host responses after intestinal transplantation. This table comes from immunoSEQ multiplex PCR, and its TCRdb copy is limited to in-frame clones, with some not included. Found here are 70,000 to 95,000 clones, roughly 90% of them singletons; the top ten hold 0.095% to 0.11%. Their cognate antigens are unknown. This specimen consisted of unstimulated CD4+ T cells sorted from spleen or lymph node cells, obtained before intestinal transplant. The receptors derive from a human donor who received an intestinal transplant. Each CDR3 is given with its conserved first and last residue. The D gene is left open where the match is weak. The size entry is marked missing in some rows and otherwise reads once, few, many or a size class.

.,TRBV9,TRBD2,TRBJ2-1,TGTGCCAGCAGCGTAGGGGCTAGCGGGGGGCGGGAGCAGTTCTTC,CASSVGASGGREQFF
.,TRBV4-1,.,TRBJ1-6,TGCGCCAGCAGCCCGAGGCAGGGGCCCCCGGGATCACCCCTCCACTTT,CASSPRQGPPGSPLHF
.,TRBV19,.,TRBJ1-1,TGTGCCAGTAGTTTACAGGGCGGCACTGAAGCTTTCTTT,CASSLQGGTEAFF
.,TRBV7-9,TRBD2,TRBJ2-1,TGTGCCAGCAGCCCCCGGACTAGCGGGGGGAACTACAATGAGCAGTTCTTC,CASSPRTSGGNYNEQFF
.,TRBV9,.,TRBJ2-4,TGTGCCAGCAGCGAGGGGGCAGGGGGGTCCAAAAACATTCAGTACTTC,CASSEGAGGSKNIQYF
.,TRBV5-1,.,TRBJ2-2,TGCGCCAGCAGCTCGAGGGGGACGGCCACCGGGGAGCTGTTTTTT,CASSSRGTATGELFF
.,TRBV9,TRBD1,TRBJ2-7,TGTGCCAGCAGCGAGCGGACAGGGGACTACGAGCAGTACTTC,CASSERTGDYEQYF
.,TRBV5-1,TRBD2,TRBJ2-7,TGCGCCAGCAGGCACGGTAGCGGGGGGGACGAGCAGTACTTC,CASRHGSGGDEQYF
.,TRBV19,.,TRBJ2-7,TGTGCCAGTAGTTCCCCGGGGAGCACCTACGAGCAGTACTTC,CASSSPGSTYEQYF
.,TRBV7-3,TRBD2,TRBJ2-5,TGTGCCAGCAGCCCGCTAGCGGGGGGGGCGTCGCAGACCCAGTACTTC,CASSPLAGGASQTQYF
.,TRBV20-1,.,TRBJ2-5,TGCAGTGCGGGGAGGGAGACCCAGTACTTC,CSAGRETQYF
.,TRBV27,.,TRBJ2-6,TGTGCCAGCAGTTTACAGGGCAGGCCATCTGGGGCCAACGTCCTGACTTTC,CASSLQGRPSGANVLTF
.,TRBV5-4,.,TRBJ1-2,TGTGCCAGCAGCTTTGCAGGAACCCCCTATGGCTACACCTTC,CASSFAGTPYGYTF
.,TRBV5-4,.,TRBJ2-7,TGTGCCAGCAGCTTCCGGGACATTGACGAGCAGTACTTC,CASSFRDIDEQYF
.,TRBV18,.,TRBJ1-2,TGTGCCAGCTCACCTCAAGGTGAGGCTAACTATGGCTACACCTTC,CASSPQGEANYGYTF
.,TRBV6-5,.,TRBJ1-6,TGTGCCAGCAGCCGGGACATAAATTCACCCCTCCACTTT,CASSRDINSPLHF
few,TRBV27,.,TRBJ2-7,TGTGCCAGCAGTCACATGGACAGTACCTACGAGCAGTACTTC,CASSHMDSTYEQYF
.,TRBV5-1,.,TRBJ2-7,TGCGCCAGCACCCCCGGGAACGAGCAGTACTTC,CASTPGNEQYF
.,TRBV7-9,TRBD1,TRBJ2-7,TGTGCCAGCAGCTTAGTGGGACAGGGAGTCTACGAGCAGTACTTC,CASSLVGQGVYEQYF
.,TRBV2,.,TRBJ1-2,TGTGCCAGCAACATACAGGGAAGGTATGGCTACACCTTC,CASNIQGRYGYTF
.,TRBV10-3,.,TRBJ2-6,TGTGCCATCAGTGAGTCCCGACAGTCTGGGGCCAACGTCCTGACTTTC,CAISESRQSGANVLTF
.,TRBV19,.,TRBJ2-1,TGTGCCAGTAGTACGCTCCACAGGGAATGGGAGCAGTTCTTC,CASSTLHREWEQFF
.,TRBV7-9,.,TRBJ1-5,TGTGCCAGCAGCTTAGGGACAGAGTATAGCAATCAGCCCCAGCATTTT,CASSLGTEYSNQPQHF
.,TRBV7-2,.,TRBJ2-5,TGTGCCAGCAGCTTCCACCCGGGTAGCGGCCAAGAGACCCAGTACTTC,CASSFHPGSGQETQYF
.,TRBV11-2,.,TRBJ2-7,TGTGCCAGCAGCTTATTGGTTGCAGGTGCATCCTACGAGCAGTACTTC,CASSLLVAGASYEQYF
.,TRBV5-4,.,TRBJ2-3,TGTGCCAGCAGCCGACCTAGCGAACCACGGAATACGCAGTATTTT,CASSRPSEPRNTQYF
.,TRBV5-6,.,TRBJ1-5,TGTGCCAGCAACAGGGTATGGGGTCAGCCCCAGCATTTT,CASNRVWGQPQHF
.,TRBV6-1,TRBD1,TRBJ2-7,TGTGCCAGCAGTGACAGGGGGCGCGGTTACGAGCAGTACTTC,CASSDRGRGYEQYF
.,TRBV9,TRBD2,TRBJ2-3,TGTGCCAGCAGCGTAGGGGGTCTGGCGGGGGGGGATACGCAGTATTTT,CASSVGGLAGGDTQYF
once,TRBV28,.,TRBJ2-5,TGTGCCAGCAGTTGGCAGGGGACCCAGTACTTC,CASSWQGTQYF
.,TRBV10-3,TRBD2,TRBJ2-1,TGTGCCACGGGACTAGCGGGGGGAGAGCAGTTCTTC,CATGLAGGEQFF
.,TRBV5-8,TRBD1,TRBJ2-7,TGTGCCAGCAGCCCCCAGGGGGCGGACGAGCAGTACTTC,CASSPQGADEQYF
.,TRBV6-1,.,TRBJ2-1,TGTGCCAGCAGTGAAGATACCGGGGACATACACCAGTTCTTC,CASSEDTGDIHQFF
.,TRBV27,.,TRBJ2-2,TGTGCCAGCAGTGGGAGCCAGGGGCGGACCGGGGAGCTGTTTTTT,CASSGSQGRTGELFF
.,TRBV27,.,TRBJ1-2,TGTGCCAGCAGTTTAAGGTCGGTTATACAGGGAGCGAACTATGGCTACACCTTC,CASSLRSVIQGANYGYTF
.,TRBV2,.,TRBJ1-2,TGTGCCAGCAGTGTCCGGACAGACCCTCGGGGCTACACCTTC,CASSVRTDPRGYTF
.,TRBV9,.,TRBJ2-7,TGTGCCAGCAGCTCAGGGTACGAGCAGTACTTC,CASSSGYEQYF
.,TRBV5-1,TRBD1,TRBJ2-2,TGCGCCAGCCGGATGGGGGGACAGGCTATGACCGGGGAGCTGTTTTTT,CASRMGGQAMTGELFF
.,TRBV5-1,TRBD2,TRBJ2-3,TGCGCCAGCAGCGGACTAGCTTTGTCGCTATCAGATACGCAGTATTTT,CASSGLALSLSDTQYF
few,TRBV6-6,.,TRBJ1-1,TGTGCCAGCAGTTACCGCGACAGTGACGAAGCTTTCTTT,CASSYRDSDEAFF
.,TRBV27,TRBD1,TRBJ2-7,TGTGCCAGCAGTGGGACAGGGGTCCACGAGCAGTACTTC,CASSGTGVHEQYF
.,TRBV7-6,TRBD1,TRBJ1-5,TGTGCCAGCAGCGGACTAACAGGGGCGGGACAGCCCCAGCATTTT,CASSGLTGAGQPQHF
.,TRBV2,.,TRBJ1-2,TGTGCCAGCAGTGAAGTAGCTTATGGCTACACCTTC,CASSEVAYGYTF
.,TRBV11-2,TRBD1,TRBJ1-6,TGTGCCAGCAGCTCTACAACAGGGGTTTCACCCCTCCACTTT,CASSSTTGVSPLHF
.,TRBV11-2,.,TRBJ2-7,TGTGCCAGCAGCTTAGATACGGGAAGTTACGAGCAGTACTTC,CASSLDTGSYEQYF
.,TRBV18,TRBD1,TRBJ1-5,TGTGCCAGCTCACCCGGGACAGGGTATTCTCAGCCCCAGCATTTT,CASSPGTGYSQPQHF
.,TRBV14,.,TRBJ1-2,TGTGCCAGCAGCCAAGGGGCAGGGGCGAGGACCTTC,CASSQGAGARTF
.,TRBV5-1,TRBD1,TRBJ1-1,TGCGCCAGCAGCTCAGGGGGGTTCGTAGAAGCTTTCTTT,CASSSGGFVEAFF
.,TRBV5-1,.,TRBJ1-4,TGCGCCAGCAGGCCACAGGCAACTAATGAAAAACTGTTTTTT,CASRPQATNEKLFF
.,TRBV7-2,.,TRBJ2-7,TGTGCCAGCAGCTTAGTTACAGCCTACTACGAGCAGTACTTC,CASSLVTAYYEQYF
.,TRBV10-1,.,TRBJ2-3,TGCGCCAGCAGTGAGTACCCCGGTGGGGGGAGTGTTCCAGATACGCAGTATTTT,CASSEYPGGGSVPDTQYF
.,TRBV9,.,TRBJ2-3,TGTGCCGGCAGCGTTGGAGGGGATGGCACAGATACGCAGTATTTT,CAGSVGGDGTDTQYF
.,TRBV7-9,.,TRBJ1-1,TGTGCCAGCAGCATACAGGGTCTGAACACTGAAGCTTTCTTT,CASSIQGLNTEAFF
.,TRBV29-1,.,TRBJ1-2,TGCAGCGTTGAAGGGGGAGGGGCGGCTACCTATGGCTACACCTTC,CSVEGGGAATYGYTF
.,TRBV9,.,TRBJ2-5,TGTGCCAGCAGCGTAGCTGAGGGGGGGGGCCAAGAGACCCAGTACTTC,CASSVAEGGGQETQYF
.,TRBV11-2,.,TRBJ1-4,TGTGCCAGCAGCTTTAGGACAGCAACTAATGAAAAACTGTTTTTT,CASSFRTATNEKLFF
.,TRBV5-1,.,TRBJ2-2,TGCGCCAGCAGCTTGGGGGGGGGCCTGAACACCGGGGAGCTGTTTTTT,CASSLGGGLNTGELFF
.,TRBV9,.,TRBJ2-7,TGTGCCAGCAGCGTATCACAGGGCGGCGAGCAGTACTTC,CASSVSQGGEQYF
once,TRBV15,.,TRBJ1-2,TGTGCCACCAGCAGAGATGTAGGGGCAACGCGAGGCTACACCTTC,CATSRDVGATRGYTF